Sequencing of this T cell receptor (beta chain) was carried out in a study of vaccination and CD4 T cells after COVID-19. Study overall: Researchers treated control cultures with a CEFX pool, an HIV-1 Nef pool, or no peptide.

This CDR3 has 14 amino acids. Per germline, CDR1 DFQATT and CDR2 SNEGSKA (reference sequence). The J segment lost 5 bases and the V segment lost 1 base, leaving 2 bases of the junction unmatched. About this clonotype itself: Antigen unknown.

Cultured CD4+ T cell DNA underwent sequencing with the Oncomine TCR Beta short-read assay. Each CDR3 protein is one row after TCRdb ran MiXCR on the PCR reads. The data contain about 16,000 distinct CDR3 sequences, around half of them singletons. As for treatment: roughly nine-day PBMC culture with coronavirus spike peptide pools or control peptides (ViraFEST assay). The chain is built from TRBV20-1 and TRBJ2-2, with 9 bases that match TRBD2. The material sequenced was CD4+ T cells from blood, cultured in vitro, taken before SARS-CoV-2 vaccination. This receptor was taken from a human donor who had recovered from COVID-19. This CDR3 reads CSARGTSVTGELFF. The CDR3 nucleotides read TGCAGTGCTAGAGGGACTAGCGTTACCGGGGAGCTGTTTTTT.